This is a list of T cell receptor beta chains from one sample in a study of T-cell reconstitution after alpha-beta-depleted transplantation in children. TCRdb processed the PCR reads anew with MiXCR; each CDR3 protein has one entry. The sample consists of roughly 340,000 distinct CDR3 sequences, 15% to 20% of them appearing once. The specimen comprised PBMCs, mostly from graft donor cells, sampled 360 days after TCRalphabeta/CD19-depleted stem cell transplant. The receptors come from a male patient under 10 years old who had a stem cell transplant for acute lymphoblastic leukemia, so the T cells may come from the graft donor. Each CDR3 is given with its conserved first and last residue. Fields, in order: CDR3 protein, J gene, V gene.

CASSQEGVWNSPLHF	TRBJ1-6	TRBV4-2
CASSSTGQAIPLGYEQYF	TRBJ2-7	TRBV13
CASSDHATNEKLFF	TRBJ1-4	TRBV25-1
CASSLSPTGGRTDTQYF	TRBJ2-3	TRBV28
CASGRGSNQPQHF	TRBJ1-5	TRBV6-1
CASSSRLASSYEQYF	TRBJ2-7	TRBV11-1
CASSLDVSYEQYF	TRBJ2-7	TRBV7-9
CAISLTSGRAPPNEQFF	TRBJ2-1	TRBV10-3
CATRAQLYNEQFF	TRBJ2-1	TRBV6-2/TRBV6-3
CASSPRGLAGGRQDTQYF	TRBJ2-3	TRBV5-1
CASSLAGGISYNEQFF	TRBJ2-1	TRBV7-2
CASSWGRSISPLHF	TRBJ1-6	TRBV7-2
CASSLTTSGPYNEQFF	TRBJ2-1	TRBV7-9
CASSLGFSLETQYF	TRBJ2-5	TRBV5-6
CAISDVGGTIYNEQFF	TRBJ2-1	TRBV10-3
CSAPDPGLAGVNEQFF	TRBJ2-1	TRBV20-1
CASSQRAAGDTQYF	TRBJ2-3	TRBV4-3
CAISGTASKAFF	TRBJ1-1	TRBV10-3
CASRLGQLRSYEQYF	TRBJ2-7	TRBV28
CASSLRHSGELFF	TRBJ2-2	TRBV12-3/TRBV12-4
CASSQTVGGPFYEQYF	TRBJ2-7	TRBV16
CASRLQGGSADTQYF	TRBJ2-3	TRBV5-1
CALGLAGGGTQYF	TRBJ2-3	TRBV7-9
CASSYQGEDQPQHF	TRBJ1-5	TRBV6-5
CASTPLAGLNTDTQYF	TRBJ2-3	TRBV12-3/TRBV12-4
CASSVAPGLSQPQHF	TRBJ1-5	TRBV9
CASSFMGSEAFF	TRBJ1-1	TRBV12-3/TRBV12-4
CASSLIGTGPDTDTQYF	TRBJ2-3	TRBV4-2
CASSQREYSGANVLTF	TRBJ2-6	TRBV4-3
CASSQLGLAGKETQYF	TRBJ2-5	TRBV4-3
CASSQDSRNYNEQFF	TRBJ2-1	TRBV4-3
CASPTNTGELFF	TRBJ2-2	TRBV30